Here is one T cell receptor (beta chain) with its context. The specificity of this receptor is unknown. No per-base quality is available; no much larger clone lies one base away. Participants in the prospective study were aged roughly 18 to 95 years, lived in under 30 United States geographic areas, and enrolled through a virtual design. In the prospective study, participants were assigned to cohorts based on the clinical history participants reported in a screening survey and a study questionnaire. ImmuneRACE Cohort 3 recovered participants were defined by two consecutive negative NP/OP PCR tests, healthcare professional clearance, or symptom resolution. In the prospective study, whole blood, serum and a nasopharyngeal or oropharyngeal swab were collected from each participant by mobile phlebotomists. Participants in the prospective study had the option to provide additional blood draws and questionnaires over an approximately 2-month period. Prospective study blood samples were shipped either frozen or at room temperature before DNA extraction.

The immunoSEQ Assay, a bias-controlled multiplex PCR, was used to amplify TCRbeta CDR3 regions from genomic DNA. The paper's processing steps were these. Nucleated cell counts per sample were estimated from amplification of reference gene primers within the assay. To quantify the absolute abundance of each unique TCRbeta CDR3 rearrangement, sequence reads were collapsed and filtered. For each sample, productive Simpson clonality was calculated as the square root of Simpson's diversity index across productive rearrangements. TCRdb stores this immuneACCESS table with in-frame sequences only. Part of the clones is absent; in the studies checked, under half of the shortfall reflects unresolved V genes, and no reason is known for the rest. V and J calls and clone size are given by that table; D and trimming were obtained from the DNA. Within this sample are about 280,000 clones, with 85% of them counted one time only. Together, the top ten hold roughly 2.6% of the sample.

This entry is derived from a study of blood T cell repertoires in COVID-19 (dated by TCRdb to between 2020 and 2021). The study in broad terms: Samples covering the acute and convalescent phases of COVID-19 were provided by collaborators in the United States, Italy and Spain. The material from the prospective study consisted of cDNA or gDNA derived from T cells, B-cell-depleted T cells, or PBMCs. Deeply sampled blood TCRbeta repertoires from subjects exposed to, actively infected with, or recovered from COVID-19 were included in the dataset. The repertoires were released in a freely available public database meant as a resource for research on the immune response to SARS-CoV-2. Samples were obtained from the ongoing ImmuneRACE study (first 160 participants) and from approximately 1,200 subjects provided by 6 global collaborators. Sample metadata almost always included a de-identified subject ID, COVID-19 status, age in years and sex. Where HLA class I and class II types were available, the types were taken from metadata supplied by the sample provider, not from assay-based typing. Paper-wide results and their limitations: Clinical and demographic metadata were provided uncurated, with the amount varying by source and participant.

The specimen was PBMCs or T cells enriched from blood (not recorded which). The sequence came from a woman between 50 and 59 years old who had recovered from COVID-19.

In nucleotide form, the sequence is TGTGCCAGCAGCTTGTCAACCGGGACAGGGGGCTATGAGACCCAGTACTTC. It codes for CASSLSTGTGGYETQYF. The chain couples TRBV7-2 to TRBJ2-5; 12 bases in the middle match TRBD1. Trimming leaves V shorter by 3 bases and J shorter by 5 bases, with the junction holding 10 bases beyond the gene matches. Sequences SGHTA (CDR1) and FQGNSA (CDR2) are obtained from the germline V gene. From the cysteine through the phenylalanine, the CDR3 covers 17 amino acids. Only the CDR3 DNA stays, 51 bases, in frame from base 1.